Following are 30 T cell receptor beta chains from one sample sequenced in a study of blood T cells in healthy people across ages. Primed by a sample-barcoded 5' primer and a J-beta primer mix, a second PCR proceeded for roughly 6 to 12 cycles. Each CDR3 protein is one row after TCRdb ran MiXCR on the 5' RACE reads. The sample holds just over 800,000 distinct CDR3 sequences, less than 80% seen once. Sequencing used blood. The source of these receptors is a man aged 25-40 years in good health.

The chain combines TRBV5-1 with TRBJ2-4; no reliable D call. The DNA matches TRBJ2-7 better at its end, which makes the J call doubtful. The CDR3 is 13 amino acids. Germline V lookup: CDR1 SGHRS, CDR2 YFSETQ. The CDR3 coding sequence is TGCGCCAGCAGCTTCCCCCAGACCTACGAGCAGTACTTC. Translating it yields CASSFPQTYEQYF.

This chain joins TRBV7-2 and TRBJ2-7, with 7 bases identical to TRBD2. After removal of 6 bases from V and 0 bases from J, the junction contained 11 bases not matched to a gene. The germline V gene has CDR1 SGHTA and CDR2 FQGNSA. CDR3 size: 16 residues. For the CDR3, the DNA is TGTGCCAGCAGGCCCCGGGGGGTAAAGCCCTCCTACGAGCAGTACTTC. This encodes CASRPRGVKPSYEQYF.

V and J are TRBV6-5 and TRBJ2-3; 7 positions match TRBD1. In germline, CDR1 is MNHEY, CDR2 SVGAGI. This CDR3 contains 14 residues. Trimming cost V 8 bases and J 2 bases; bases outside gene matches: 7. Written as DNA, the CDR3 is TGTGCCAGCGGTCGGGACAGATTCACAGATACGCAGTATTTT. It specifies CASGRDRFTDTQYF.

The gene calls are TRBV15 and TRBJ2-5, with 9 bases that match TRBD1. CDR3 length: 15 amino acids. Trimming cost V 5 bases and J 7 bases; bases outside gene matches: 11. The germline gives CDR1 LNHNV, CDR2 YYDKDF (reference sequence). CDR3 nucleotides: TGTGCCACCAGCGATCCGGGACAGGGATTCGGGACCCAGTACTTC. It yields the protein CATSDPGQGFGTQYF.

The J gene is TRBJ1-4, the V gene TRBV27, with D unclear. CDR1 MNHEY and CDR2 SMNVEV come from the germline V gene (reference sequence). The length of the CDR3 is 14 residues. Trimming removed 4 bases from V and 0 bases from J, with 6 bases in between. The CDR3 region has the DNA TGTGCCAGCAGTTACCTTTCAACTAATGAAAAACTGTTTTTT. Amino acids: CASSYLSTNEKLFF.

The chain couples TRBV19 to TRBJ2-2; D gene uncertain. Trimming left V 5 bases short and J 6 bases short, with 10 bases between. Germline-derived CDR1 and CDR2 are LNHDA and SQIVND (reference sequence). The CDR3 extends over 13 amino acids. For the CDR3, the DNA is TGTGCCAGTAGTCATCTAGTAGCCGGGGAGCTGTTTTTT. Protein: CASSHLVAGELFF.

The chain uses TRBV7-2 and TRBJ2-5; possibly TRBD2 for D (6 bases). Trimming removed 6 bases from V and 2 bases from J, with 16 bases in between. Germline CDR1 is SGHTA and CDR2 is FQGNSA. The CDR3 is made up of 15 amino acids. CDR3 nucleotides: TGTGCCAGCAGTTTCTCTTCTCGGGGGCAAGAGACCCAGTACTTC. Translated, it gives CASSFSSRGQETQYF.

This clonotype occurred once. This chain links TRBV7-9 with TRBJ2-7, with D perhaps given as TRBD1 or TRBD2 (6 bases each). Trimming left V 0 bases short and J 2 bases short, with 11 bases between. The CDR3 runs 15 residues. Germline CDR1 reads SEHNR; CDR2 reads FQNEAQ (reference sequence). The CDR3 sequence: CASSLAGGLTYEQYF. CDR3 bases: TGTGCCAGCAGCTTAGCGGGGGGCCTCACCTACGAGCAGTACTTC.

About this clonotype: Sequence at one end of the junction differs from germline and may be a read error. V usage is TRBV4-3 and J usage is TRBJ2-3, with 7 positions matching TRBD1. This CDR3 region has 17 residues. Germline V gives CDR1 LGHNA, CDR2 YSLEER. The CDR3 protein is CASSPSTGLVGTETQYF. Written as DNA, the CDR3 is TGCGCCAGCAGCCCGTCGACAGGGTTAGTCGGCACAGAGACGCAGTATTTT.

The rearrangement joins TRBV6-2 or TRBV6-3 to TRBJ2-1; 7 bases are a match to TRBD2. Per the germline V gene, CDR1 is MNHEY and CDR2 is SVGEGT. The CDR3 runs 11 residues. Unmatched junction bases numbered 7, after V lost 6 bases and J lost 14 bases. The CDR3 DNA reads TGTGCCAGCAGAGCGGGGCCAAATGAGTTCTTC. It specifies CASRAGPNEFF.

The chain carries TRBV6-2 or TRBV6-3 and TRBJ2-7, with 10 bases aligning to TRBD2. Germline loops: CDR1 MNHEY, CDR2 SVGEGT. This CDR3 spans 15 amino acids. Trimming took 2 bases from V and 4 from J; bases not matched to a gene: 5. Here the CDR3 DNA reads TGTGCCAGCAGTTACCCAGCGGGGGGGAATTACGAGCAGTACTTC. It translates to CASSYPAGGNYEQYF.

The V call is TRBV6-5, the J call TRBJ2-7, with D maybe TRBD1 (6 bases). Germline loops: CDR1 MNHEY, CDR2 SVGAGI. The CDR3 is 13 amino acids. Trimming cost V 5 bases and J 5 bases, with 13 bases left between them. The CDR3 sequence is CASSKNRVDEQYF. The CDR3 region has the DNA TGTGCCAGCAGTAAGAACAGGGTTGACGAGCAGTACTTC.

The chain uses TRBV2 and TRBJ2-1; 7 positions agree with TRBD2. V dropped 8 bases and J dropped 0; count of bases not matched to a gene: 7. Germline CDR1 is SNHLY and CDR2 is FYNNEI. This CDR3 comprises 15 residues. The CDR3 nucleotides are TGTGCCAGCGACTGGCGGGGGAGCTCCTACAATGAGCAGTTCTTC. The encoded protein is CASDWRGSSYNEQFF.

The V call is TRBV11-2, the J call TRBJ2-7, with D possibly matching TRBD1 (6 bases). This CDR3 has 14 amino acids. Between the trimmed V and J ends, which lost 5 bases and 0 bases, there was a span of 11 bases. Germline loops: CDR1 SGHAT, CDR2 FQNNGV. The CDR3 reads CASSPGTHSYEQYF. The CDR3 DNA sequence: TGTGCCAGCAGCCCTGGGACACACTCCTACGAGCAGTACTTC.

The sample holds a few counts of this clonotype. This sequence joins TRBV4-2 and TRBJ2-3; the match to TRBD2 covers 11 bases. Germline CDR1 reads LGHNA; CDR2 reads YNFKEQ. CDR3 size: 18 residues. Unmatched junction bases numbered 13, after V lost 6 bases and J lost 2 bases. This chain's CDR3 is CASSSAGLAGGYTDTQYF. The CDR3 DNA is TGTGCCAGCAGTTCCGCTGGGCTAGCGGGGGGTTACACAGATACGCAGTATTTT.

The chain has TRBV7-2 and TRBJ2-3; weak D call: TRBD2 (7 bases). Per germline, CDR1 SGHTA and CDR2 FQGNSA. The CDR3 totals 16 residues. Trimming removed 0 bases at V and 11 bases at J, with 21 bases between. The CDR3 coding sequence is TGTGCCAGCAGCTTAGCGCTCGCGGGGGCCCGTTGGGTGCAGTATTTT. Translation: CASSLALAGARWVQYF. The entire variable domain, with the rest obtained from reference TRBV7-2 and TRBJ2-3, is as follows: GAGVSQSPSNKVTEKGKDVELRCDPISGHTALYWYRQSLGQGLEFLIYFQGNSAPDKSGLPSDRFSAERTGGSVSTLTIQRTQQEDSAVYLCASSLALAGARWVQYFGPGTRLTVL.

This chain uses TRBV9 with TRBJ2-1; possible D gene TRBD2, 7 bases. The CDR3 runs 17 residues. Germline-derived CDR1 and CDR2 are SGDLS and YYNGEE. With 5 bases removed from V and 3 bases from J, the gap between germline ends came to 21 bases. The CDR3 DNA reads as TGTGCCAGCAGGGACCCAAGGGGGGGAAAGGACTACAATGAGCAGTTCTTC. It codes for CASRDPRGGKDYNEQFF.

This chain joins TRBV6-5 and TRBJ2-4, with D possibly TRBD1 on 6 matching bases. Per the germline V gene, CDR1 is MNHEY and CDR2 is SVGAGI. The CDR3 totals 16 residues. V lost 0 bases to trimming and J lost 0 bases, with 9 bases between them. The CDR3 reads CASSYSMGAAKNIQYF. The CDR3 coding sequence is TGTGCCAGCAGTTACTCGATGGGGGCAGCCAAAAACATTCAGTACTTC.

This clonotype was seen only once. The gene calls are TRBV12-3 or TRBV12-4 and TRBJ2-1, with a possible D match to TRBD2 (6 bases). V lost 10 bases and J lost 0, with 16 bases in between. This CDR3 has 15 residues. CDR3 coding DNA: TGTGCCACCGGAGACGGGGGAAGCTCCTACAATGAGCAGTTCTTC. Protein: CATGDGGSSYNEQFF.

This clonotype was observed a single time. V and J are TRBV4-1 and TRBJ2-4; D gene ambiguous. The CDR3 runs 17 residues. The V gene lost 0 bases and the J gene lost 1 base, with 13 bases spanning the gap. The germline CDR1 and CDR2 sequences are MGHRA and YSYEKL. In nucleotides, the CDR3 is TGCGCCAGCAGCCAAGATACGGGTTTAGGGGCCAAAAACATTCAGTACTTC. Its protein product is CASSQDTGLGAKNIQYF.

This clonotype was counted between two and nine times. The J gene is TRBJ2-6, the V gene TRBV12-3 or TRBV12-4; D is possibly TRBD1 (5 bases). The ends were cut back, 7 bases at V and 0 bases at J, with 13 bases in the middle. The CDR3 loop spans 16 amino acids. The CDR3 sequence: CASTSGQNSGANVLTF. In DNA form, the CDR3 reads TGTGCCAGCACCTCCGGACAAAACTCTGGGGCCAACGTCCTGACTTTC.

The rearrangement uses TRBV5-1 and TRBJ2-1; D may be TRBD1 or TRBD2 (6 bases each). Trimming cost V 0 bases and J 8 bases, with 15 bases left between them. The germline gives CDR1 SGHRS, CDR2 YFSETQ. This CDR3 contains 15 residues. CDR3 protein: CASSLGGAPRDEQFF. CDR3 DNA sequence: TGCGCCAGCAGCTTGGGGGGGGCCCCGCGGGATGAGCAGTTCTTC.

The chain recombines TRBV4-2 with TRBJ1-4; D might be TRBD1 (5 bases). Trimming removed 1 base at V and 4 bases at J, with 10 bases between. CDR3 length equals 15 residues. The germline V gene encodes CDR1 LGHNA and CDR2 YNFKEQ. The CDR3 coding sequence is TGTGCCAGCAGCCAAGTGGGGGGGGTTAATGAAAAACTGTTTTTT. Translating it yields CASSQVGGVNEKLFF.

This clonotype was seen a handful of times. The chain recombines TRBV12-3 or TRBV12-4 with TRBJ2-1, with D tentatively TRBD2 (5 bases). Deletions cut 3 bases from V and 9 bases from J, with 15 bases between. The CDR3 covers 14 residues. The CDR3 sequence is CASSFPAGGGEQFF. The CDR3 nucleotides read TGTGCCAGCAGTTTTCCCGCTGGAGGTGGTGAGCAGTTCTTC.

The rearrangement joins TRBV12-3 or TRBV12-4 to TRBJ1-1; D call uncertain. The CDR3 extends over 14 amino acids. V was pared by 2 bases and J by 5 bases, with 12 bases between. The CDR3 nucleotides read TGTGCCAGCAGTTTACAGTGGGGAGGTACTGAAGCTTTCTTT. Translated, it gives CASSLQWGGTEAFF.

This clonotype was detected a few times. The CDR3 DNA reads as TGTGCCAGCAGCCCCGTTGGGGGACAGCAAGAGACCCAGTACTTC. Its protein product is CASSPVGGQQETQYF. This chain connects TRBV7-2 to TRBJ2-5; 7 nucleotides agree with TRBD1. The CDR3 length is 15 residues. Germline loops: CDR1 SGHTA, CDR2 FQGNSA. The junction had 8 bases not matched to a gene; V was cut back by 5 bases and J by 2 bases.

The J gene is TRBJ1-6, the V gene TRBV25-1; 7 bases line up with TRBD1. The length of the CDR3 is 14 residues. V was clipped by 8 bases and J by 2 bases; unmatched bases: 3. Germline CDR1 reads MGHDK; CDR2 reads SYGVNS. CDR3 protein: CASGRGTYNSPLHF. CDR3 sequence (DNA): TGTGCCAGCGGCAGGGGGACCTATAATTCACCCCTCCACTTT.

This chain joins TRBV5-1 and TRBJ2-7, with 9 bases fitting TRBD1. Germline V CDR1 and CDR2: SGHRS, YFSETQ. The CDR3 length is 18 residues. The V and J ends lost 4 bases and 0 bases, in that order; junction bases with no gene match: 14. Here the CDR3 reads CASSVGTGMSWGSYEQYF. CDR3 in DNA: TGCGCCAGCAGCGTCGGGACAGGGATGAGCTGGGGCTCCTACGAGCAGTACTTC.

Concerning this clonotype itself: A much bigger clone sits one base away, suggesting this may be a read error. V and J are TRBV28 and TRBJ2-5; D might be TRBD1 (6 bases). Germline assignment: CDR1 MDHEN and CDR2 SYDVKM. The CDR3 length is 14 residues. V lost 3 bases and J lost 1, with 9 bases in between. The CDR3 loop is CASSFRQVQETQYF. The CDR3 DNA reads as TGTGCCAGCAGTTTCCGACAGGTCCAAGAGACCCAGTACTTC.

The chain carries TRBV12-3 or TRBV12-4 and TRBJ2-7; no firm D call. Trimming removed 7 bases from V and 2 bases from J, with 15 bases in between. CDR3 length equals 14 residues. CDR3 DNA sequence: TGTGCCAGCATCATCGCGGCTAGGCCCTACGAGCAGTACTTC. Translation gives CASIIAARPYEQYF.